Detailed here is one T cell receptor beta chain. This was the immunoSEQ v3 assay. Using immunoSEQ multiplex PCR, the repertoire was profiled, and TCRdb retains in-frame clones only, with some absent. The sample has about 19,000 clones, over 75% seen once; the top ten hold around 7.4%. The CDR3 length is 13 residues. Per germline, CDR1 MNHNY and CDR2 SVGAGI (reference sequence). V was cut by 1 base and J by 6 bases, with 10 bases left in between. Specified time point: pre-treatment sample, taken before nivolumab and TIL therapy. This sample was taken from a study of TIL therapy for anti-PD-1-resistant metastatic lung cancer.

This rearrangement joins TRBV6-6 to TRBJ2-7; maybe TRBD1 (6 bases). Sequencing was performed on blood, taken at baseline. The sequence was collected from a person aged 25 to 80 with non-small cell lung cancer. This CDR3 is CASSYYRGGEQYF. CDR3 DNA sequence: TGTGCCAGCAGTTACTACCGAGGGGGCGAGCAGTACTTC.